This T cell receptor (beta chain) was identified in a study of tumour-infiltrating T cells in Burkitt lymphoma. About the research overall: This cohort included all epidemiological subtypes of Burkitt lymphoma. Survival, overall and progression-free, tracked with productive clonality. Study-level results: Many Burkitt lymphoma patients shared several public clonotypes.

The data were produced by immunoSEQ multiplex PCR, yet TCRdb's version contains in-frame clones alone and is incomplete. The table has 270 or so clones, 98% to 99.2% seen once. For this clone: Its antigen is not known.

V was clipped by 6 bases and J by 5 bases; unmatched bases: 7. CDR3 length: 13 amino acids. The V gene's germline CDR1 is GTSNPN and CDR2 SVGIG (reference sequence). Sequenced input: tumor tissue. This sequence originates from a human donor with Burkitt lymphoma. The J gene is TRBJ1-1, the V gene TRBV30; TRBD1 aligns across 9 bases. CDR3 in amino acids: CACRRQGDTEAFF. As DNA, the CDR3 is TGTGCCTGCCGGAGACAGGGGGATACTGAAGCTTTCTTT.